This T cell receptor (beta chain) comes out of a study of graft-versus-host responses after intestinal transplantation. The study, taken as a whole, reports: Ileal or blood samples showed some GvH clones first, and such clones were also found in recipient marrow.

Using immunoSEQ multiplex PCR, the repertoire was profiled, and TCRdb retains in-frame clones only, with some absent. The repertoire consists of some 100,000 clones, with 85% to 95% occurring once and the leading ten covering about 0.07%. Notes on this clone: What it binds is not known.

The CDR3 runs 17 residues. Germline values: CDR1 SGHNT, CDR2 YYREEE (reference sequence). The V end was cut by 2 bases, the J end by 3 bases, with 19 bases between. The chain couples TRBV5-4 to TRBJ2-3; a possible D gene is TRBD2 (6 bases). This TCR derives from a human donor who was the organ donor for an intestinal transplant. Specimen: unstimulated CD8+ T cells sorted from spleen or lymph node cells, collected before transplant. The CDR3 loop is CASSFGSENLGTDTQYF. The CDR3 DNA follows: TGTGCCAGCAGCTTCGGGAGCGAGAATCTGGGAACAGATACGCAGTATTTT.